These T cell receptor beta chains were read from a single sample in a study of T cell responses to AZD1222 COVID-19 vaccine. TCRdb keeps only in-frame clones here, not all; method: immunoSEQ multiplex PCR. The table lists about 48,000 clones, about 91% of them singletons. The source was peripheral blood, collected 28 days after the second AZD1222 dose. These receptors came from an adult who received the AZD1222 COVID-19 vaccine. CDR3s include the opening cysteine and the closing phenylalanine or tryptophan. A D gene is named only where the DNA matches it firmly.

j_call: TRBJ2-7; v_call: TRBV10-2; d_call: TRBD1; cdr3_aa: CASSGDSGYEQYF; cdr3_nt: TGCGCCAGCAGTGGGGACAGTGGCTACGAGCAGTACTTC
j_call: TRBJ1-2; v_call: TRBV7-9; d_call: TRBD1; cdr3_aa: CASSLYWTGGAEVYGYTF; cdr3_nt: TGTGCCAGCAGCTTATACTGGACAGGGGGCGCGGAGGTCTATGGCTACACCTTC
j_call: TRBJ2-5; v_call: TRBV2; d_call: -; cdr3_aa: CASSTVRQETQYF; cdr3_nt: TGTGCCAGCTCGACAGTGAGACAAGAGACCCAGTACTTC
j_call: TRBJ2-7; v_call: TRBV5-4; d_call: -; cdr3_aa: CASSDILSGGQAYEQYF; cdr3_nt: TGTGCCAGCAGCGATATACTAAGCGGAGGCCAAGCCTACGAGCAGTACTTC
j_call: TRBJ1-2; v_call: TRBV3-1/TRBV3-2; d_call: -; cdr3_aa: CASLGQWGYGYTF; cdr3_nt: TGTGCCAGCCTGGGGCAGTGGGGCTATGGCTACACCTTC
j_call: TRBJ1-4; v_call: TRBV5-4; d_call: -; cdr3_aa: CASSLGGLTNEKLFF; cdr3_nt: TGTGCCAGCAGCTTGGGGGGCCTTACTAATGAAAAACTGTTTTTT
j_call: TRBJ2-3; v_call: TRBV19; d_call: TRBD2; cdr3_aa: CASTIAGGSGKDTQYF; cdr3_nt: TGTGCCAGTACTATAGCGGGGGGGTCCGGGAAAGATACGCAGTATTTT
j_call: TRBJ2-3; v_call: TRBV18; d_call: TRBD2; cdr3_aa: CASSPRLAEDTQYF; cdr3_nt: TGTGCCAGCTCACCCAGACTAGCGGAAGATACGCAGTATTTT
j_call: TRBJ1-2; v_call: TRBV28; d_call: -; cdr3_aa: CASSQEGELNYGYTF; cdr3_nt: TGTGCCAGCAGCCAAGAGGGGGAGTTAAACTATGGCTACACCTTC
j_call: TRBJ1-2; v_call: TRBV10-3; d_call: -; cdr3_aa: CANHKSPTDGYTF; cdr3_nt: TGTGCCAACCACAAATCTCCGACGGATGGCTACACCTTC
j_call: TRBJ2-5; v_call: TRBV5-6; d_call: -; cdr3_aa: CASTRVQGQGETQYF; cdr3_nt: TGTGCCAGCACCCGGGTCCAGGGCCAGGGGGAGACCCAGTACTTC